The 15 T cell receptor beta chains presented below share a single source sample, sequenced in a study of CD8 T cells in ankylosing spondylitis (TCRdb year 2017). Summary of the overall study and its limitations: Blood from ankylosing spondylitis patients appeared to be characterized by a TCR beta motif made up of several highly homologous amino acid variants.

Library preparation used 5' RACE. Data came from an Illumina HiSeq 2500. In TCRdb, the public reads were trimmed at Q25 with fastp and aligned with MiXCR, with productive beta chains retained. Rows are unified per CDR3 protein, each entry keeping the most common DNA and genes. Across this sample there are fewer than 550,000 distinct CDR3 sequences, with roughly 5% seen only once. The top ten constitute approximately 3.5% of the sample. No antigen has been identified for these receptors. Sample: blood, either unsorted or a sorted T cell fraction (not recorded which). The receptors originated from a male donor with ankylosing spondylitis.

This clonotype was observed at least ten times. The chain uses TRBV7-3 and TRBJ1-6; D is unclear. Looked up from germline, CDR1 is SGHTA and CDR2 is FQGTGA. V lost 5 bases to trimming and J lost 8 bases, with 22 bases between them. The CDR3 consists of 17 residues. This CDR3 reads CASSRANPSRKDSPLHF. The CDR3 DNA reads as TGTGCCAGCAGCCGAGCAAACCCCTCCAGGAAGGATTCACCCCTCCACTTT.

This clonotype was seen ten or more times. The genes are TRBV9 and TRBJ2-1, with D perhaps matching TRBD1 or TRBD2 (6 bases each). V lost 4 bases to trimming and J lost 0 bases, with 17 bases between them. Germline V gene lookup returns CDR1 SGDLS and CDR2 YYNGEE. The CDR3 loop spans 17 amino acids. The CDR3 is CASSSPPGAHSYNEQFF. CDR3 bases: TGTGCCAGCAGCTCCCCCCCGGGGGCCCACTCCTACAATGAGCAGTTCTTC.

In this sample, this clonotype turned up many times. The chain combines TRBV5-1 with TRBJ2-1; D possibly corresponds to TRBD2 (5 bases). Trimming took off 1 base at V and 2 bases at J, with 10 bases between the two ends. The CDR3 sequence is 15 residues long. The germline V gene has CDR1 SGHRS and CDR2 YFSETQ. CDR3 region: CASSLPRGTYNEQFF. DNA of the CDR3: TGCGCCAGCAGCTTGCCGAGAGGGACCTACAATGAGCAGTTCTTC.

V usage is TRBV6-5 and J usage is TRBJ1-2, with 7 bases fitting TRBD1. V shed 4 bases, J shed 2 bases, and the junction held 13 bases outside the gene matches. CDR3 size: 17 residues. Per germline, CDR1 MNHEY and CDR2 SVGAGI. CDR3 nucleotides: TGTGCCAGCAGTTCCTACACAGGGGCCCGCTACAACTATGGCTACACCTTC. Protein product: CASSSYTGARYNYGYTF.

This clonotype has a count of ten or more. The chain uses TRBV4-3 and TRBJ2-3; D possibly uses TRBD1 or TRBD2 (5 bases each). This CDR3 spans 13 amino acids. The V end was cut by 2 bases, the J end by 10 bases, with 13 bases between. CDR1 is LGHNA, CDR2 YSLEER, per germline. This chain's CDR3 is CASSQQGEGPQYF. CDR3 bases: TGCGCCAGCAGCCAACAGGGAGAGGGGCCGCAGTATTTT.

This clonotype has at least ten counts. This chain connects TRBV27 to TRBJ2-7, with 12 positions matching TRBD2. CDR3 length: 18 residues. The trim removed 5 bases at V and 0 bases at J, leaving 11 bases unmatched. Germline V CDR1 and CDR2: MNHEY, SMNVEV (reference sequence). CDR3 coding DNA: TGTGCCAGCAGTCGAAAAGGACTAGCGGGAACCGACTCCTACGAGCAGTACTTC. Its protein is CASSRKGLAGTDSYEQYF.

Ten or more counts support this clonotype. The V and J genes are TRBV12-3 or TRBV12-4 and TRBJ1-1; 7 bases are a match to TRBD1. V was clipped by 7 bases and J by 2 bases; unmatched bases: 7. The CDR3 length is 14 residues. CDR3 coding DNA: TGTGCCAGCACGTGGACAGGAGCAAACACTGAAGCTTTCTTT. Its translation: CASTWTGANTEAFF.

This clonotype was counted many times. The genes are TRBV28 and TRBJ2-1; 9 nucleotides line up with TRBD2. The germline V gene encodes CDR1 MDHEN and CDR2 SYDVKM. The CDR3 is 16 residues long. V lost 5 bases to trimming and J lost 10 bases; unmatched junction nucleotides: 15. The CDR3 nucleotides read TGTGCCAGCAGTCCCCTCCTTGGCGGGGGGGCCCAGGAGCAGTTCTTC. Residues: CASSPLLGGGAQEQFF.

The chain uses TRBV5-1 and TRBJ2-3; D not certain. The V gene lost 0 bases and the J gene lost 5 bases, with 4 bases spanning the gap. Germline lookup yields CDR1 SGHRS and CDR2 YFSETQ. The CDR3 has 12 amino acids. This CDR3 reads CASSLGKDTQYF. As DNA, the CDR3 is TGCGCCAGCAGCTTGGGTAAAGATACGCAGTATTTT.

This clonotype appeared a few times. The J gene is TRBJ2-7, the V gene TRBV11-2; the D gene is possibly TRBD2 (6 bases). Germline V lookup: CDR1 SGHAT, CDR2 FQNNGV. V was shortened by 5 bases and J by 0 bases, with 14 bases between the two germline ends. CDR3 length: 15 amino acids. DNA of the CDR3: TGTGCCAGCAGCAAGACTAGTCAATCCTCCTACGAGCAGTACTTC. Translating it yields CASSKTSQSSYEQYF.

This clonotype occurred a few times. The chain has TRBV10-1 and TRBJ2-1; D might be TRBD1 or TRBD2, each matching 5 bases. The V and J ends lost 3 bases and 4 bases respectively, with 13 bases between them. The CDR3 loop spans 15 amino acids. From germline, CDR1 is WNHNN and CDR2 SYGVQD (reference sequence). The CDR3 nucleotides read TGCGCCAGCAGTGATAACCCCGGGGCGTACAATGAGCAGTTCTTC. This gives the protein CASSDNPGAYNEQFF.

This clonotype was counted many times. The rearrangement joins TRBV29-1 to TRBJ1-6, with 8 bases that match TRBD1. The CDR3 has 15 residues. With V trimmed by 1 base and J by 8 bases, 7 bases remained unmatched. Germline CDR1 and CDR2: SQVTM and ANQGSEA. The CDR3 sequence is CSVEARGQVDSPLHF. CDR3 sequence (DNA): TGCAGCGTTGAAGCCCGGGGACAGGTGGATTCACCCCTCCACTTT.

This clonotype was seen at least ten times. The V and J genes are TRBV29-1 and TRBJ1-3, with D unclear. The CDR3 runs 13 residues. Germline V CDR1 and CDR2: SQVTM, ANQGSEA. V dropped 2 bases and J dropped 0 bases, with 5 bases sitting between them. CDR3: CSVEKGSGNTIYF. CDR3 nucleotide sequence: TGCAGCGTTGAAAAGGGCTCTGGAAACACCATATATTTT.

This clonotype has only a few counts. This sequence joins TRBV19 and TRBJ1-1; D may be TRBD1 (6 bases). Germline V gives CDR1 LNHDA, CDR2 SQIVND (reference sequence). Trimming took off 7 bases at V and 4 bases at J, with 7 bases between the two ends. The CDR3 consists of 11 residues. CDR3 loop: CASKGGTEAFF. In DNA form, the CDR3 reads TGTGCCAGTAAAGGGGGCACTGAAGCTTTCTTT.

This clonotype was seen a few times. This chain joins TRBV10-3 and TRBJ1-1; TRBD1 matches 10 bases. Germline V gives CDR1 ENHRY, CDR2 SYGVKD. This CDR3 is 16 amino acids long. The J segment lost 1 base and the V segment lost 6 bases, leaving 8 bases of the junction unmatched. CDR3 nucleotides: TGTGCCATCAGGACGGGACAGGGGACGACGAACACTGAAGCTTTCTTT. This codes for CAIRTGQGTTNTEAFF.